Each of the 29 T cell receptor beta chains below was sequenced from the same sample in a study of CD8+ T cells in alopecia areata. cDNA serving as the sequencing template came from extracted, reverse transcribed RNA. The data were produced by immunoSEQ multiplex PCR, yet TCRdb's version contains in-frame clones alone and is incomplete. The table records 200,000 to 250,000 clones, approximately 52% of them present only once. Here the sequenced sample was CD4+ T cells sorted from blood, taken at week 0. Receptors originate from a human donor with alopecia areata.

Written as DNA, the CDR3 is TGTGCCACCAGCAGAGTGGGGAGCACAGATACGCAGTATTTT. Its protein product is CATSRVGSTDTQYF. The rearrangement links TRBV15 to TRBJ2-3; D remains ambiguous. Germline CDR1 is LNHNV and CDR2 is YYDKDF (reference sequence). Trimming left V 1 base short and J 0 bases short, with 5 bases between. CDR3 length equals 14 residues.

The chain recombines TRBV7-9 with TRBJ1-5; 9 bases map to TRBD1. This CDR3 has 15 residues. In germline, CDR1 is SEHNR, CDR2 FQNEAQ (reference sequence). V gave up 2 bases and J gave up 7 bases; unmatched junction bases: 6. The CDR3: CASSLLGQGSQPQHF. CDR3 nucleotide sequence: TGTGCCAGCAGCTTATTGGGACAGGGAAGCCAGCCCCAGCATTTT. Complete variable domain (other parts from reference TRBV7-9 and TRBJ1-5): DTGVSQNPRHKITKRGQNVTFRCDPISEHNRLYWYRQTLGQGPEFLTYFQNEAQLEKSRLLSDRFSAERPKGSFSTLEIQRTEQGDSAMYLCASSLLGQGSQPQHFGDGTRLSIL.

The chain combines TRBV9 with TRBJ2-1; tentative D call: TRBD1 (7 bases). CDR1 and CDR2 (germline): SGDLS, YYNGEE. V gave up 0 bases and J gave up 6 bases, with 10 bases separating them. There are 14 residues in the CDR3. The CDR3 reads CASSVVQGGNEQFF. CDR3 bases: TGTGCCAGCAGCGTAGTTCAGGGGGGCAATGAGCAGTTCTTC.

The sample holds a few counts of this clone. The chain links TRBV2 to TRBJ2-2; 14 nucleotides line up with TRBD2. In germline, CDR1 is SNHLY, CDR2 FYNNEI. V trimming: 6 bases; J trimming: 4 bases; junction bases outside the gene matches: 1. The CDR3 has 15 amino acids. This chain's CDR3 is CASRGTSGGTGELFF. The CDR3 bases are TGTGCCAGCAGGGGGACTAGCGGGGGCACCGGGGAGCTGTTTTTT.

V usage is TRBV5-8 and J usage is TRBJ1-5, with 8 bases identical to TRBD1. Germline CDR1 is SGHTS and CDR2 is YDEGEE. The CDR3 is 15 residues long. V lost 2 bases and J lost 5; bases outside the gene matches: 6. CDR3 nucleotide sequence: TGTGCCAGCAGCTTTAGGACAGGGTACCATCAGCCCCAGCATTTT. It translates to CASSFRTGYHQPQHF.

This chain links TRBV2 with TRBJ2-1; the match to TRBD2 covers 8 bases. V was pared by 6 bases and J by 12 bases, with 13 bases of the junction left unmatched. Germline CDR1 and CDR2: SNHLY and FYNNEI. The CDR3 runs 14 residues. This chain's CDR3 is CASRPLGTRNRQFF. As DNA, the CDR3 is TGTGCCAGCAGGCCACTCGGGACTAGAAACCGGCAGTTCTTC.

The table lists this clone with a few counts. The chain carries TRBV19 and TRBJ2-1; D unclear. The V end was cut by 5 bases, the J end by 3 bases, with 2 bases between. Germline CDR1 and CDR2: LNHDA and SQIVND (reference sequence). This CDR3 spans 11 amino acids. The DNA for the CDR3 is TGTGCCAGTAGTTTCTACAATGAGCAGTTCTTC. The encoded protein is CASSFYNEQFF.

This chain joins TRBV5-1 and TRBJ2-1; the D gene is possibly TRBD1 (6 bases). This CDR3 comprises 13 residues. Per germline, CDR1 SGHRS and CDR2 YFSETQ. The V and J ends lost 3 bases and 7 bases respectively, with 11 bases between them. CDR3 coding DNA: TGCGCCAGCAGCTGGGGGACAACTAATGAGCAGTTCTTC. Encoded protein: CASSWGTTNEQFF.

A remark on this clone: Within the sample, other DNA sequences also encode this same CDR3. This chain links TRBV11-2 with TRBJ2-1; D possibly corresponds to TRBD1 (5 bases). Germline-derived CDR1 and CDR2 are SGHAT and FQNNGV. V gave up 1 base and J gave up 0 bases, with 10 bases separating them. The length of the CDR3 is 16 residues. The CDR3 DNA sequence: TGTGCCAGCAGCTTAGGGGGCCAACACTCCTACAATGAGCAGTTCTTC. Its protein is CASSLGGQHSYNEQFF.

A few counts support this clone. The V and J genes are TRBV5-1 and TRBJ2-1, with TRBD1 identical over 10 bases. CDR1 SGHRS and CDR2 YFSETQ come from the germline V gene. V was pared by 3 bases and J by 0 bases, with 6 bases of the junction left unmatched. This CDR3 has 17 residues. This CDR3 reads CASSSDRGSSSYNEQFF. The CDR3 nucleotides are TGCGCCAGCAGCTCGGACAGGGGGAGTAGCTCCTACAATGAGCAGTTCTTC.

The V call is TRBV5-1, the J call TRBJ2-2, with D perhaps matching TRBD2 (5 bases). The CDR3 is 13 amino acids. The V end lost 4 bases, the J end lost 4 bases, and 8 bases lay between the germline ends. CDR1 and CDR2 from the germline V gene are SGHRS and YFSETQ. CDR3 coding DNA: TGCGCCAGCAGCGAGGACTCCACCGGGGAGCTGTTTTTT. It codes for CASSEDSTGELFF.

This clone was counted only a few times. V gene TRBV29-1 combines with J gene TRBJ2-7, with D perhaps TRBD2 (6 bases). CDR1 and CDR2 (germline): SQVTM, ANQGSEA. Trimming took off 4 bases at V and 0 bases at J, with 13 bases between the two ends. CDR3 length: 14 residues. The CDR3 protein is CSVARDSSSYEQYF. DNA for the CDR3: TGCAGCGTTGCGCGGGACTCCAGCTCCTACGAGCAGTACTTC.

The J gene is TRBJ1-5, the V gene TRBV2; D gene ambiguous. V was trimmed by 6 bases and J by 4 bases, leaving 10 bases between them. CDR3 size: 13 residues. Germline CDR1 and CDR2: SNHLY and FYNNEI. CDR3 sequence reads: CASRRTENQPQHF. The CDR3 bases are TGTGCCAGCAGACGTACGGAGAATCAGCCCCAGCATTTT.

The CDR3 reads CASSLEGHGSPQHF. Here the CDR3 DNA reads TGTGCCAGCAGCTTAGAAGGGCACGGATCGCCCCAGCATTTT. The gene calls are TRBV7-9 and TRBJ1-5; no definite D call. The germline V gene has CDR1 SEHNR and CDR2 FQNEAQ (reference sequence). Trimming shortened V by 1 base and J by 9 bases, and 13 bases separated the two germline ends. The CDR3 consists of 14 residues.

CDR3 sequence: CASSLDGQIRNQPQHF. CDR3 nucleotide sequence: TGTGCCAGCAGCTTAGACGGACAGATTAGAAATCAGCCCCAGCATTTT. The J gene is TRBJ1-5, the V gene TRBV7-2; D is perhaps TRBD1 (6 bases). This CDR3 comprises 16 residues. The V end was cut by 1 base, the J end by 4 bases, with 14 bases between. Germline assignment: CDR1 SGHTA and CDR2 FQGNSA.

This clone came up once. V gene TRBV4-1 combines with J gene TRBJ1-1, with D unresolved. This CDR3 spans 14 amino acids. Germline values: CDR1 MGHRA, CDR2 YSYEKL. V gave up 5 bases and J gave up 6 bases, with 16 bases separating them. The CDR3 nucleotides are TGCGCCAGCAGCAGCCTACACAGTGACGCTGAAGCTTTCTTT. Residues: CASSSLHSDAEAFF.

The rearrangement uses TRBV29-1 and TRBJ1-1; D not resolved. This CDR3 has 12 residues. V lost 7 bases and J lost 1, with 10 bases in between. Germline values: CDR1 SQVTM, CDR2 ANQGSEA. The CDR3 here is CSASPGNTEAFF. The CDR3 coding sequence is TGCAGCGCATCCCCCGGGAACACTGAAGCTTTCTTT.

The chain combines TRBV11-3 with TRBJ2-3, with D unresolved. The CDR3 contains 14 residues. Looked up from germline, CDR1 is SGHNT and CDR2 is YENEEA. V shed 6 bases and J shed 0 bases, with 10 bases lying between them. The DNA of the CDR3 is TGTGCCAGCAGTCCATCCGCTAGCACAGATACGCAGTATTTT. This gives the protein CASSPSASTDTQYF. Using reference TRBV11-3 and TRBJ2-3 for the parts outside the CDR3, the full variable domain is EAGVVQSPRYKIIEKKQPVAFWCNPISGHNTLYWYLQNLGQGPELLIRYENEEAVDDSQLPKDRFSAERLKGVDSTLKIQPAELGDSAVYLCASSPSASTDTQYFGPGTRLTVL.

The J gene is TRBJ1-4, the V gene TRBV30; 7 bases agree with TRBD1. Germline V gene data show CDR1 as GTSNPN and CDR2 as SVGIG (reference sequence). J gave up 5 bases and V 8 bases, and 8 bases lay outside the gene matches. The CDR3 contains 13 residues. The CDR3 sequence: CAAMMTGNEKLFF. The CDR3 nucleotides read TGTGCCGCAATGATGACAGGGAATGAAAAACTGTTTTTT.

The V gene is TRBV30, the J gene TRBJ1-4, with a weak D call TRBD1 (5 bases). Trimming took 2 bases from V and 3 from J, leaving 10 bases between them. CDR3 size: 14 residues. The germline gives CDR1 GTSNPN, CDR2 SVGIG (reference sequence). The CDR3 DNA reads TGTGCCTGGAGTAAGACAGTGCCTAATGAAAAACTGTTTTTT. Its translation: CAWSKTVPNEKLFF.

This rearrangement joins TRBV6-5 to TRBJ2-7; TRBD2 is a possible D gene (6 bases). Germline CDR1 reads MNHEY; CDR2 reads SVGAGI. The CDR3 runs 13 residues. V was pared by 6 bases and J by 1 base, with 10 bases between. DNA for the CDR3: TGTGCCAGCAGCATAGCGGCTTCCTACGAGCAGTACTTC. Protein product: CASSIAASYEQYF.

This sequence joins TRBV5-1 and TRBJ2-7; 8 bases are shared with TRBD1. Germline V lookup: CDR1 SGHRS, CDR2 YFSETQ. The V and J ends lost 5 bases and 2 bases, in that order; junction bases with no gene match: 0. The CDR3 totals 12 residues. The DNA for the CDR3 is TGCGCCAGCAGACAGGGGGCCTACGAGCAGTACTTC. This encodes CASRQGAYEQYF. Supplemented by reference TRBV5-1 and TRBJ2-7, the full variable domain reads KAGVTQTPRYLIKTRGQQVTLSCSPISGHRSVSWYQQTPGQGLQFLFEYFSETQRNKGNFPGRFSGRQFSNSRSEMNVSTLELGDSALYLCASRQGAYEQYFGPGTRLTVT.

The rearrangement joins TRBV9 to TRBJ1-2; 8 bases line up with TRBD1. Germline CDR1 SGDLS, CDR2 YYNGEE. The CDR3 consists of 14 residues. V shed 3 bases, J shed 2 bases, and the junction held 3 bases outside the gene matches. The CDR3 nucleotides read TGTGCCAGCAGCGCTCGACAGGGGAACTATGGCTACACCTTC. Its translation is CASSARQGNYGYTF.

The gene calls are TRBV5-1 and TRBJ2-5, with D unclear. The germline V gene encodes CDR1 SGHRS and CDR2 YFSETQ. The CDR3 length is 12 residues. V gave up 4 bases and J gave up 2 bases, with 6 bases separating them. The DNA of the CDR3 is TGCGCCAGCAGCCCAACACAAGAGACCCAGTACTTC. Residues: CASSPTQETQYF.

V gene TRBV7-9 combines with J gene TRBJ2-1; D gene ambiguous. V shed 1 base and J shed 8 bases, with 12 bases lying between them. The germline V gene has CDR1 SEHNR and CDR2 FQNEAQ (reference sequence). This CDR3 region has 14 residues. In DNA, the CDR3 is TGTGCCAGCAGCTTAGGATATCTCGTCGATGAGCAGTTCTTC. This translates into CASSLGYLVDEQFF.

The rearrangement joins TRBV30 to TRBJ1-5, with a possible D match to TRBD1 (5 bases). Germline CDR1 and CDR2: GTSNPN and SVGIG (reference sequence). V lost 1 base, J lost 2 bases, and 9 bases lay in between. The CDR3 spans 14 residues. The CDR3 nucleotides are TGTGCCTGGAGTGGGGGGAATGGCAATCAGCCCCAGCATTTT. It is translated as CAWSGGNGNQPQHF.

This chain links TRBV7-9 with TRBJ2-6; D not resolved. Trimming took off 7 bases at V and 0 bases at J, with 19 bases between the two ends. Germline V CDR1 and CDR2: SEHNR, FQNEAQ (reference sequence). This CDR3 contains 18 residues. CDR3 in DNA: TGTGCCAGCAAATTGGGGATTGAACTCCCCTCTGGGGCCAACGTCCTGACTTTC. The encoded protein is CASKLGIELPSGANVLTF.

This sequence joins TRBV6-6 and TRBJ1-6; the D gene is possibly TRBD1 (5 bases). CDR3 length: 16 amino acids. CDR1 is MNHNY and CDR2 is SVGAGI in the germline V gene (reference sequence). The ends were cut back, 5 bases at V and 0 bases at J, with 11 bases in the middle. DNA for the CDR3: TGTGCCAGCAGTCAGGACACGCTCTCCTATAATTCACCCCTCCACTTT. Its protein is CASSQDTLSYNSPLHF.

The rearrangement joins TRBV11-2 to TRBJ2-5; the D gene is possibly TRBD2 (6 bases). CDR1 is SGHAT and CDR2 is FQNNGV in the germline V gene. The CDR3 runs 16 residues. V was shortened by 5 bases and J by 2 bases, with 18 bases between the two germline ends. The DNA of the CDR3 is TGTGCCAGCAGCCCCCGTGGTATGCTAGCGCAAGAGACCCAGTACTTC. Its translation is CASSPRGMLAQETQYF.